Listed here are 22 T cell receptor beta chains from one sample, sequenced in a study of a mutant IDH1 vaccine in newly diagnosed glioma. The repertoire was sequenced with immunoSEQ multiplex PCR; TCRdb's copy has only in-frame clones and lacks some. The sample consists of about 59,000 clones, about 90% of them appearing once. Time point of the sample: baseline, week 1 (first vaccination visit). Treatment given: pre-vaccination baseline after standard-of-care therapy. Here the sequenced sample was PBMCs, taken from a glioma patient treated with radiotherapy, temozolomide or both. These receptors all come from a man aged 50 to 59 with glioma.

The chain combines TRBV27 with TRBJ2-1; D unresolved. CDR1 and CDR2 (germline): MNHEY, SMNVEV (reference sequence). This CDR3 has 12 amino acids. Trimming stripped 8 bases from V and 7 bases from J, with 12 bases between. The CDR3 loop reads CASWLVANEQFF. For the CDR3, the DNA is TGTGCCAGCTGGCTAGTGGCTAATGAGCAGTTCTTC.

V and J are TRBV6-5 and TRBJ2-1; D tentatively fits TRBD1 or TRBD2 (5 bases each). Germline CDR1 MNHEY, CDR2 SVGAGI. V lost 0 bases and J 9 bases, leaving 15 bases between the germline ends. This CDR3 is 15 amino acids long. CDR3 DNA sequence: TGTGCCAGCAGTTACTCAGGGACCGCACTAGGTGAGCAGTTCTTC. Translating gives CASSYSGTALGEQFF.

In nucleotides, the CDR3 is TGTGCCAGCAGTTACGGGGACAGGGTAGGCGAGCAGTACTTC. Translating gives CASSYGDRVGEQYF. The J gene is TRBJ2-7, the V gene TRBV6-5; 9 nucleotides align to TRBD1. This CDR3 contains 14 residues. The ends lost 2 bases at V and 6 bases at J; junction bases unmatched: 5. The germline CDR1 and CDR2 sequences are MNHEY and SVGAGI.

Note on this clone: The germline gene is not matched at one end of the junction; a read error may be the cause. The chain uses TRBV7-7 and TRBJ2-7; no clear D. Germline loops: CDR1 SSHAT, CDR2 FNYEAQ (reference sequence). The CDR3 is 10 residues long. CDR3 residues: CASSSYEQYF. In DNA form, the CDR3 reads TGTGCTAGCAGCTCCTACGAGCAGTACTTC.

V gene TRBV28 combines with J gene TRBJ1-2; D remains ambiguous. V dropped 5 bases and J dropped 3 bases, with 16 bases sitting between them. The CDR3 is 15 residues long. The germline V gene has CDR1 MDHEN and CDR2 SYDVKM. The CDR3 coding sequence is TGTGCCAGCAGTCCGACCCGGGAAGGGTACTATGGCTACACCTTC. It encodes CASSPTREGYYGYTF.

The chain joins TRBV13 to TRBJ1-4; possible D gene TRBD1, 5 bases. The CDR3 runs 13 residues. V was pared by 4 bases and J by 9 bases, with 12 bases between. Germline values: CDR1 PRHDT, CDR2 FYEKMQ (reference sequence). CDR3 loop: CASSSRGRQKLFF. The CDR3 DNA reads TGTGCCAGCAGCTCTCGGGGCCGGCAAAAACTGTTTTTT.

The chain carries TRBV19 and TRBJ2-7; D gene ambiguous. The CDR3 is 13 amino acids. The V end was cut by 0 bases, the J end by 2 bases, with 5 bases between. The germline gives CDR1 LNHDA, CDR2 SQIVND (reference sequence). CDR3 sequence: CASSIDLTYEQYF. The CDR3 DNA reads TGTGCCAGTAGTATAGACCTTACCTACGAGCAGTACTTC.

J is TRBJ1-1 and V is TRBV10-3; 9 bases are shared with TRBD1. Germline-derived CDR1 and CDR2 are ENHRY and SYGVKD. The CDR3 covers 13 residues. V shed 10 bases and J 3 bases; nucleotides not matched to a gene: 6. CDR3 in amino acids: CATLDRGYTEAFF. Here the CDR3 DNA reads TGTGCCACCCTAGACAGGGGGTACACTGAAGCTTTCTTT.

The CDR3 DNA sequence: TGTGCCAGCAGCCCAACCCTAAATTCACCCCTCCACTTT. This sequence encodes CASSPTLNSPLHF. The chain links TRBV11-2 to TRBJ1-6; D unclear. The CDR3 is 13 residues long. CDR1 and CDR2 (germline): SGHAT, FQNNGV. V was trimmed by 5 bases and J by 7 bases, leaving 9 bases between them.

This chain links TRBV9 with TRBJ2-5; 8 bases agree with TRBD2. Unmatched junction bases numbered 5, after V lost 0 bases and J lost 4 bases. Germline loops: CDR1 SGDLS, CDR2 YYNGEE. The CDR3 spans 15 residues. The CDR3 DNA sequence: TGTGCCAGCAGCGTAGGAACTAGCGGTATAGAGACCCAGTACTTC. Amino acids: CASSVGTSGIETQYF.

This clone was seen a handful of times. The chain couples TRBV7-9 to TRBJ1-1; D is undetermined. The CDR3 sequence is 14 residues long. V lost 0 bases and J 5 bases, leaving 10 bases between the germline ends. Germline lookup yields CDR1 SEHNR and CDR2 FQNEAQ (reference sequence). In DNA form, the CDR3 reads TGTGCCAGCAGCTTAGCGCACATGGGGACTGAAGCTTTCTTT. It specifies CASSLAHMGTEAFF.

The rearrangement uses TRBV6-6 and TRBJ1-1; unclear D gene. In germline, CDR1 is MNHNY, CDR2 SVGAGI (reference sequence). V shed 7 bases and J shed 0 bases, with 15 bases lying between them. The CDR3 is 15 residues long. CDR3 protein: CASTRRNQMNTEAFF. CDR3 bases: TGTGCCAGCACTAGACGGAACCAAATGAACACTGAAGCTTTCTTT.

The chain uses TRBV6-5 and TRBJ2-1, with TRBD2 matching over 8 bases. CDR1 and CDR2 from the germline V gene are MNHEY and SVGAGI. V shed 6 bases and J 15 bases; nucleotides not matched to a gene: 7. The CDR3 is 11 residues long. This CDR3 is CASSTGTSRFF. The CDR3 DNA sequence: TGTGCCAGCAGCACCGGGACTAGTCGGTTCTTC.

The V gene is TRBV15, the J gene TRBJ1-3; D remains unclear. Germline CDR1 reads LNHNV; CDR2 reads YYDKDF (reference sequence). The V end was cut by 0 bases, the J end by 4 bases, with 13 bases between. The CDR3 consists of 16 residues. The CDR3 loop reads CATSRDPPGFGNTIYF. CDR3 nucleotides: TGTGCCACCAGCAGAGATCCACCGGGGTTCGGAAACACCATATATTTT.

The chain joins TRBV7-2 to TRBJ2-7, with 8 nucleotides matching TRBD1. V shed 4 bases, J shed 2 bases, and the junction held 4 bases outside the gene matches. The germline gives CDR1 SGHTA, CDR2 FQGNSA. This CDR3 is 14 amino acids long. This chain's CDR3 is CASSSRTGTYEQYF. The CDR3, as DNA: TGTGCCAGCAGCTCTCGGACAGGGACCTACGAGCAGTACTTC.

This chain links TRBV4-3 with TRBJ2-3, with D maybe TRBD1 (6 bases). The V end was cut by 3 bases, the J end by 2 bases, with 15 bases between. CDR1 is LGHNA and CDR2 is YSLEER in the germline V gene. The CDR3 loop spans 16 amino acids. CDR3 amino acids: CASSHTDRRLTDTQYF. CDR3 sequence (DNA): TGCGCCAGCAGCCACACGGACAGACGTCTCACAGATACGCAGTATTTT.

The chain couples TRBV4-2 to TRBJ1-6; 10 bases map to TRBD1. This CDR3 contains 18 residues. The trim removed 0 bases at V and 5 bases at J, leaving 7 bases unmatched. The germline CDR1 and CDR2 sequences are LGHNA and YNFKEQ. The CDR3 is CASSQDDRGRRNNSPLHF. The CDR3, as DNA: TGTGCCAGCAGCCAAGACGACAGGGGGCGACGCAATAATTCACCCCTCCACTTT.

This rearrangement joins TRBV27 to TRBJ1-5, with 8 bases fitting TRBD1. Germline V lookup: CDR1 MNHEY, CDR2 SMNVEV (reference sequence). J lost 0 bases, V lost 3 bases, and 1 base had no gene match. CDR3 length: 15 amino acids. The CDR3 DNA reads TGTGCCAGCAGTTTCGACAGGGGTAGCAATCAGCCCCAGCATTTT. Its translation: CASSFDRGSNQPQHF.

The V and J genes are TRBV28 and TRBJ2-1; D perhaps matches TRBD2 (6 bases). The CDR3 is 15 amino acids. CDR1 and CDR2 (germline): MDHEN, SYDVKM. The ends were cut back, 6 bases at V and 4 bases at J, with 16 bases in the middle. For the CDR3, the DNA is TGTGCCAGCAGCTCCTCGGGAGAATTTTACAATGAGCAGTTCTTC. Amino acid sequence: CASSSSGEFYNEQFF.

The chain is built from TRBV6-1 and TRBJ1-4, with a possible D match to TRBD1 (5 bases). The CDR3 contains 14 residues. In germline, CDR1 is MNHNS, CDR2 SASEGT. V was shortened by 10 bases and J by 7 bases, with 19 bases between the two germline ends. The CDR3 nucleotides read TGTGCCATTTCCTCGGGGGGGGGAGGTGAAAAACTGTTTTTT. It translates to CAISSGGGGEKLFF.

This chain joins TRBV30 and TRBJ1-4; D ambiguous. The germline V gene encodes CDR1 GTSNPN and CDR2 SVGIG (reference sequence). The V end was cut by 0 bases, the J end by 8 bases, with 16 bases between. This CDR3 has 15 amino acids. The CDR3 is CAWSVLERVKEKLFF. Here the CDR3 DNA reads TGTGCCTGGAGTGTACTCGAGAGGGTGAAAGAAAAACTGTTTTTT.

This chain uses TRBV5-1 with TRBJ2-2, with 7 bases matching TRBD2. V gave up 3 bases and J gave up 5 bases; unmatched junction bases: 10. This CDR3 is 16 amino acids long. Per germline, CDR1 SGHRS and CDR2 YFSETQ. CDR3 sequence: CASSSGGGSRTGELFF. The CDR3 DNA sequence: TGCGCCAGCAGCTCTGGGGGGGGAAGTCGTACCGGGGAGCTGTTTTTT.